A selection of T cell receptor beta chains follows, all from one sample in a study of regulatory T cells in long-lasting Graves disease. TCRdb redid the calling of the multiplex PCR reads with MiXCR, one entry per CDR3 protein. The sample lists about 470,000 distinct CDR3 sequences; around 20% were seen once. This sample comprised peripheral blood mononuclear cells (PBMCs), obtained when the disease was refractory, from a patient treated with antithyroid drugs. The receptors here all came from a female donor with Graves disease. Both conserved end residues are trimmed from each CDR3.

J gene: TRBJ1-3
V gene: TRBV5-4
CDR3 protein: ASSLGPNGNTIY

J gene: TRBJ2-6
V gene: TRBV28
CDR3 protein: ASSSPRHLVSGANVLT

J gene: TRBJ1-5
V gene: TRBV5-8
CDR3 protein: ASYLRGTGENQPQH

J gene: TRBJ1-2
V gene: TRBV28
CDR3 protein: ASKRASANYGYT

J gene: TRBJ1-1
V gene: TRBV29-1
CDR3 protein: SGDRGTEAF

J gene: TRBJ1-2
V gene: TRBV6-1
CDR3 protein: ASSEAGTGYGYT

J gene: TRBJ2-4
V gene: TRBV12-3/TRBV12-4
CDR3 protein: ASSLGGGPKNIQY

J gene: TRBJ1-2
V gene: TRBV27
CDR3 protein: ASKRPMGQTPRYGYT

J gene: TRBJ2-7
V gene: TRBV14
CDR3 protein: ASSQAAQGVEQY

J gene: TRBJ2-5
V gene: TRBV7-7
CDR3 protein: ASSGRVGETQY

J gene: TRBJ2-2
V gene: TRBV3-1
CDR3 protein: ASSPGPSGRAPGELF

J gene: TRBJ2-7
V gene: TRBV2
CDR3 protein: ASSPRISSYEQY

J gene: TRBJ1-2
V gene: TRBV6-1
CDR3 protein: ASKPRLSIPNYGYT

J gene: TRBJ1-5
V gene: TRBV11-2
CDR3 protein: ASSLAGFNQPQH

J gene: TRBJ2-2
V gene: TRBV11-3
CDR3 protein: ASSKQGRTGELF

J gene: TRBJ2-7
V gene: TRBV12-3/TRBV12-4
CDR3 protein: ASSFSGQAYEQY

J gene: TRBJ2-7
V gene: TRBV29-1
CDR3 protein: SVYLYEQY

J gene: TRBJ1-6
V gene: TRBV9
CDR3 protein: ASSDGGGPTPLH

J gene: TRBJ1-1
V gene: TRBV6-5
CDR3 protein: ASSLTGVDAF

J gene: TRBJ2-7
V gene: TRBV3-1
CDR3 protein: ASSTSGGRAYEQY

J gene: TRBJ2-7
V gene: TRBV11-1
CDR3 protein: ASSLDGFYLSEQY

J gene: TRBJ1-6
V gene: TRBV12-3/TRBV12-4
CDR3 protein: ASSLGGNSPLH

J gene: TRBJ2-5
V gene: TRBV15
CDR3 protein: ATLAGGETQY

J gene: TRBJ2-7
V gene: TRBV20-1
CDR3 protein: SASSGSEQY

J gene: TRBJ1-1
V gene: TRBV2
CDR3 protein: ASTGGLWNTEAF

J gene: TRBJ1-1
V gene: TRBV27
CDR3 protein: ASSRYPGSTEAF

J gene: TRBJ1-5
V gene: TRBV27
CDR3 protein: ASRVPVKTQTLESGDQPQH

J gene: TRBJ1-5
V gene: TRBV2
CDR3 protein: ASTLTGLGNQPQH

J gene: TRBJ1-1
V gene: TRBV7-9
CDR3 protein: ASSFGLAGGEAF

J gene: TRBJ2-2
V gene: TRBV6-1
CDR3 protein: ASRDYGTGELF

J gene: TRBJ1-6
V gene: TRBV9
CDR3 protein: ASSVGDEHSPLH

J gene: TRBJ2-4
V gene: TRBV5-1
CDR3 protein: ASSLIPGRVSQNIQY

J gene: TRBJ1-5
V gene: TRBV6-5
CDR3 protein: ASSYNPQFGQPQH

J gene: TRBJ2-7
V gene: TRBV6-5
CDR3 protein: ASSYWKGQIDEQY

J gene: TRBJ2-5
V gene: TRBV11-1
CDR3 protein: ASSQPRGQETQY

J gene: TRBJ1-1
V gene: TRBV19
CDR3 protein: ASSIVGQHTEAF

J gene: TRBJ2-6
V gene: TRBV7-9
CDR3 protein: ASTATGGLRGANVLT

J gene: TRBJ2-5
V gene: TRBV6-2/TRBV6-3
CDR3 protein: ASSYPNAQETQY

J gene: TRBJ2-5
V gene: TRBV2
CDR3 protein: ASRRGAAADGSQY

J gene: TRBJ1-1
V gene: TRBV10-3
CDR3 protein: AISELGQTAF

J gene: TRBJ2-7
V gene: TRBV28
CDR3 protein: ASIYSGSYEQY

J gene: TRBJ1-4
V gene: TRBV6-9
CDR3 protein: ASSYGIKEKLF

J gene: TRBJ2-2
V gene: TRBV7-7
CDR3 protein: ANSLSGGFGGELF

J gene: TRBJ2-7
V gene: TRBV19
CDR3 protein: ASSIRGQGDYEQY

J gene: TRBJ1-1
V gene: TRBV5-1
CDR3 protein: ASSPKLDGNTEAF

J gene: TRBJ2-7
V gene: TRBV29-1
CDR3 protein: SVDGVGLAEPYEQY

J gene: TRBJ1-3
V gene: TRBV6-1
CDR3 protein: ASAMNSGNTIY

J gene: TRBJ2-7
V gene: TRBV12-3/TRBV12-4
CDR3 protein: ASSLGPLSSEQY

J gene: TRBJ1-1
V gene: TRBV6-1
CDR3 protein: ASSLLNWDRRNTEAF

J gene: NA
V gene: TRBV11-2
CDR3 protein: ASSLTRQDNEQF

J gene: TRBJ1-4
V gene: TRBV27
CDR3 protein: ASSPSKTGVNEKLF

J gene: TRBJ2-5
V gene: TRBV13
CDR3 protein: ASSSAQETQY

J gene: TRBJ2-7
V gene: TRBV7-9
CDR3 protein: ASSATLGTGSLEQY

J gene: TRBJ2-7
V gene: TRBV5-1
CDR3 protein: ASDRGDSYEQY